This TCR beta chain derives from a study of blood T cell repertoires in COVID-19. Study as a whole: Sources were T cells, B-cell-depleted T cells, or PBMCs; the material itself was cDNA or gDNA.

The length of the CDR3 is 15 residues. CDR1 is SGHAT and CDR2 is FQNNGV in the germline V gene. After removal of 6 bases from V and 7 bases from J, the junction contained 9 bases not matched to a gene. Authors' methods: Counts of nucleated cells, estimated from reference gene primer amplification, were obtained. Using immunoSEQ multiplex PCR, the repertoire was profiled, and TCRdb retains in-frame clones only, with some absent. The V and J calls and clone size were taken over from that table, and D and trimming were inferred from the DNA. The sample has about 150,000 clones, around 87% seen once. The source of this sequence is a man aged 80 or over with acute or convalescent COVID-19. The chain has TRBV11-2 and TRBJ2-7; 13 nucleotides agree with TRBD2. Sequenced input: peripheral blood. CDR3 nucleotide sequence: TGTGCCAGCAGTTGGACTAGCGGGGGTCTTTGGGAGCAGTACTTC. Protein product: CASSWTSGGLWEQYF.